The 26 T cell receptor beta chains listed next were all sequenced from one sample in a study of T cell clonality in common variable immunodeficiency. Assay used: immunoSEQ multiplex PCR; TCRdb lists only in-frame clones, some missing. The sample was found to contain tens of thousands of clones, and every one recurs. What was sequenced was peripheral blood mononuclear cells. These receptors were collected from a person aged 18 to 75 in good health.

This clone was observed many times. The CDR3 goes on 3 residues after the read ends, and that part is filled in from the germline J gene. V and J are TRBV7-9 and TRBJ2-3; tentative D call: TRBD2 (6 bases). The CDR3 sequence is 14 residues long. The V end was cut by 2 bases, the J end by 6 bases, with 12 bases between. Germline V gene lookup returns CDR1 SEHNR and CDR2 FQNEAQ (reference sequence). CDR3 sequence reads: CASSLSFSGDTQYF. The DNA read from the CDR3 is TGTGCCAGCAGCTTATCCTTTAGCGGTGATACG.

This clone was recorded at least ten times. The CDR3 is cut off 3 residues early in the read; its end comes from the germline J gene. The chain carries TRBV6-1 and TRBJ2-7; TRBD2 matches at 7 bases. The CDR3 loop spans 16 amino acids. The V segment lost 2 bases and the J segment 1 base; nucleotides outside the gene matches: 8. The V gene's germline CDR1 is MNHNS and CDR2 SASEGT. CDR3 protein: CASSEYTGAGSYEQYF. The CDR3 DNA, read in part, is TGTGCCAGCAGTGAATATACGGGAGCGGGATCCTACGAG.

In its sample, this clone was seen many times. The observed sequence ends 3 residues before the CDR3 terminus, with the missing tail filled in from the germline J gene. The chain employs TRBV28 and TRBJ1-4; 9 bases align to TRBD1. Germline CDR1 and CDR2: MDHEN and SYDVKM. V dropped 2 bases and J dropped 6; count of bases not matched to a gene: 1. This CDR3 is built from 14 residues. This CDR3 reads CASSLRTGDEKLFF. The CDR3 DNA, read in part, is TGTGCCAGCAGTTTAAGGACAGGGGATGAAAAA.

This clone was counted at least ten times. The sequence runs out 3 residues before the end of the CDR3; the remainder is reconstructed from the germline J gene. The rearrangement joins TRBV6-1 to TRBJ1-5; tentatively, D is TRBD1 (5 bases). Germline CDR1 MNHNS, CDR2 SASEGT. This CDR3 contains 13 residues. V lost 4 bases, J lost 5 bases, and 9 bases lay in between. The DNA read from the CDR3 is TGTGCCAGCAGTGTGGGGGGAGATCAGCCC. Amino acid sequence: CASSVGGDQP. The entire CDR3 sequence reads CASSVGGDQPQHF.

This clone was observed many times. Read data end 3 residues before the CDR3 end; the end is taken from the germline J gene. The rearrangement links TRBV2 to TRBJ1-5; the match to TRBD1 covers 10 bases. CDR3 length: 16 residues. Germline CDR1 SNHLY, CDR2 FYNNEI. V shed 5 bases, J shed 4 bases, and the junction held 8 bases outside the gene matches. CDR3 in amino acids: CASSPPDRGLNQPQHF. CDR3 DNA (partial): TGTGCCAGCAGTCCCCCGGACAGGGGGTTAAATCAGCCC.

This clone has at least ten counts. The read comes to an end 3 residues before the CDR3 does, leaving the germline J gene to fill in the end. The rearrangement uses TRBV20-1 and TRBJ2-7; D might be TRBD2 (6 bases). The germline V gene has CDR1 DFQATT and CDR2 SNEGSKA (reference sequence). The V end was cut by 0 bases, the J end by 3 bases, with 12 bases between. CDR3 size: 14 residues. The chain's CDR3 is CSARETSRDYEQYF. The sequenced CDR3 bases are TGCAGTGCTAGAGAAACTAGCAGGGACTACGAG.

The sample holds many counts of this clone. The read is 3 residues too short to cover the CDR3 end, so that end is filled in from the germline J gene. The rearrangement joins TRBV5-1 to TRBJ2-4; 8 bases are shared with TRBD2. The germline V gene has CDR1 SGHRS and CDR2 YFSETQ. The CDR3 covers 19 residues. V was pared by 1 base and J by 8 bases, with 20 bases of the junction left unmatched. CDR3 loop: CASSLFAPEGTTAGDIQYF. The covered CDR3 bases are TGCGCCAGCAGCTTGTTCGCACCGGAGGGGACCACAGCGGGGGACATT.

This clone was seen ten or more times. Sequencing ends 3 residues short of the CDR3 end; the germline J gene provides the rest. The gene calls are TRBV30 and TRBJ2-1, with 7 nucleotides matching TRBD1. Per the germline V gene, CDR1 is GTSNPN and CDR2 is SVGIG (reference sequence). This CDR3 is 13 amino acids long. Trimming removed 7 bases from V and 7 bases from J; junction bases left unmatched: 10. Incomplete CDR3 DNA: TGTGCCTCCGAGGAAGTACAGGGGAATGAG. This sequence encodes CASEEVQGNE. The entire CDR3 sequence reads CASEEVQGNEQFF.

This clone occurred many times. The CDR3 end is not reached by the read, which stops 3 residues before it; the germline J gene fills it in. V and J are TRBV5-1 and TRBJ2-1, with TRBD2 matching over 9 bases. J was trimmed by 0 bases and V by 4 bases; bases with no gene match: 5. The CDR3 is made up of 16 amino acids. Germline CDR1 is SGHRS and CDR2 is YFSETQ. The CDR3 is CASSDFSGSSYNEQFF. CDR3 DNA, as far as it was read: TGCGCCAGCAGCGATTTTAGCGGGAGCTCCTACAATGAG.

This clone was counted at least ten times. Read coverage stops 3 residues before the CDR3 terminus; the germline J gene supplies the remainder. The rearrangement uses TRBV6-2 or TRBV6-3 and TRBJ2-1, with a weak D call TRBD1 (6 bases). Looked up from germline, CDR1 is MNHEY and CDR2 is SVGEGT. The CDR3 extends over 12 amino acids. Trimming removed 1 base from V and 9 bases from J, with 7 bases in between. The CDR3 here is CASSYLQGEQFF. CDR3 DNA (partial): TGTGCCAGCAGTTACTTACAGGGTGAG.

Ten or more counts support this clone. The observed sequence ends 3 residues before the CDR3 terminus, with the missing tail filled in from the germline J gene. V is TRBV2 and J is TRBJ1-3, with 7 bases lining up with TRBD1. Germline V lookup: CDR1 SNHLY, CDR2 FYNNEI. The CDR3 consists of 15 residues. Germline trimming cut 4 bases from V and 4 bases from J; bases unmatched to any gene: 7. Partial CDR3 DNA: TGTGCCAGCAGTGCCCGACAGGGATCGGGAAACACC. Translation gives CASSARQGSGNT. The whole CDR3 protein is CASSARQGSGNTIYF.

This clone was counted many times. The read ends 3 residues before the CDR3 terminus; that terminus is restored from the germline J gene. The chain combines TRBV7-2 with TRBJ2-7, with TRBD1 matching 8 bases. Trimming removed 6 bases from V and 3 bases from J; junction bases left unmatched: 10. The CDR3 covers 15 residues. Per the germline V gene, CDR1 is SGHTA and CDR2 is FQGNSA. CDR3 sequence reads: CASSFGQGRGYEQYF. Incomplete CDR3 DNA: TGTGCCAGCAGTTTCGGACAGGGACGGGGCTACGAG.

This clone was recorded at least ten times. With the read ending 3 residues before the CDR3 end, the germline J gene is used to fill in that end. The genes are TRBV19 and TRBJ1-1; 7 nucleotides align to TRBD1. V was clipped by 1 base and J by 7 bases; unmatched bases: 6. The CDR3 length is 14 residues. Germline CDR1 LNHDA, CDR2 SQIVND (reference sequence). The CDR3: CASSIVWDSREAFF. CDR3 DNA, as far as it was read: TGTGCCAGTAGTATAGTTTGGGACAGTCGTGAA.

This clone was picked up many times. The CDR3 end is not reached by the read, which stops 3 residues before it; the germline J gene fills it in. The chain couples TRBV20-1 to TRBJ1-1; the D gene is possibly TRBD1 (6 bases). Trimming removed 4 bases from V and 0 bases from J, with 12 bases in between. The CDR3 is 14 residues long. Germline assignment: CDR1 DFQATT and CDR2 SNEGSKA (reference sequence). CDR3 sequence reads: CSAKWTALNTEAFF. Incomplete CDR3 DNA: TGCAGTGCTAAATGGACAGCCCTGAACACTGAA.

This clone was counted ten times or more. The CDR3 extends 3 residues past the end of the read, so its final part is completed from the germline J gene. The rearrangement joins TRBV6-2 or TRBV6-3 to TRBJ2-3, with TRBD2 as a possible D gene (6 bases). Germline V gene sequence: CDR1 MNHEY, CDR2 SVGEGT. This CDR3 has 12 residues. The V end was cut by 10 bases, the J end by 2 bases, with 10 bases between. CDR3 amino acids: CATGLTTDTQYF. CDR3 DNA (partial): TGTGCCACGGGACTTACCACAGATACG.

This clone was observed at least ten times. The sequenced fragment ends 3 residues before the CDR3 boundary, so the rest is inferred from the germline J gene. The V call is TRBV24-1, the J call TRBJ2-1, with 8 bases fitting TRBD2. The J segment lost 2 bases and the V segment lost 2 bases, leaving 4 bases of the junction unmatched. Germline V lookup: CDR1 KGHDR, CDR2 SFDVKD. This CDR3 contains 16 residues. The CDR3 loop reads CATSDSAGGTYNEQFF. The sequenced CDR3 bases are TGTGCCACCAGTGATTCCGCGGGAGGAACCTACAATGAG.

This clone was observed at least ten times. Sequencing ends 3 residues short of the CDR3 end; the germline J gene provides the rest. The V gene is TRBV12-3 or TRBV12-4, the J gene TRBJ2-7; D tentatively fits TRBD1 or TRBD2 (6 bases each). V lost 5 bases, J lost 4 bases, and 12 bases lay in between. This CDR3 has 13 amino acids. CDR3 DNA, as far as it was read: TGTGCCAGCAGTGGCGGGACAACATACGAG. Encoded protein: CASSGGTTYE. The whole CDR3 reads CASSGGTTYEQYF.

This clone was found a few times. The read falls 3 residues short of the CDR3 end, and the missing part is taken from the germline J gene. V usage is TRBV19 and J usage is TRBJ1-2; D remains unclear. The V gene's germline CDR1 is LNHDA and CDR2 SQIVND (reference sequence). The germline V and J ends were trimmed by 3 bases and 6 bases, with 8 bases remaining between them. The CDR3 runs 12 residues. The CDR3: CASSISGDGYTF. Incomplete CDR3 DNA: TGTGCCAGTAGTATCAGCGGGGATGGC.

This clone was observed at least ten times. Incomplete CDR3 DNA: TGTGCCAGCAGCAGGGACAGGGGCAGGACCGGGGAG. Translated: CASSRDRGRTGE. The full-length CDR3 reads as CASSRDRGRTGELFF. This chain uses TRBV7-3 with TRBJ2-2; 10 bases agree with TRBD1. The CDR3 is cut off 3 residues early in the read; its end comes from the germline J gene. This CDR3 spans 15 amino acids. V trimming: 5 bases; J trimming: 5 bases; junction bases outside the gene matches: 5. Germline lookup yields CDR1 SGHTA and CDR2 FQGTGA.

This clone was counted at least ten times. Sequencing ends 3 residues short of the CDR3 end; the germline J gene provides the rest. V usage is TRBV6-4 and J usage is TRBJ2-7; D is uncertain. The germline V and J ends were trimmed by 9 bases and 0 bases, with 6 bases remaining between them. From germline, CDR1 is MRHNA and CDR2 SNTAGT. The CDR3 totals 11 residues. The CDR3 region is CARRASYEQYF. CDR3 bases read: TGTGCCAGAAGGGCCTCCTACGAG.

As concerns this clone: Coverage ceases 3 residues before the CDR3 finishes, and the germline J gene fills in the end. This chain connects TRBV27 to TRBJ2-7; D is perhaps TRBD2 (5 bases). The CDR3 totals 14 residues. Looked up from germline, CDR1 is MNHEY and CDR2 is SMNVEV (reference sequence). V lost 4 bases to trimming and J lost 3 bases, with 13 bases between them. CDR3 DNA, as far as it was read: TGTGCCAGCAGTTCTCGGACTGTTTTCTACGAG. Translation gives CASSSRTVFYE. The entire CDR3 reads CASSSRTVFYEQYF.

This clone has only a few counts. The read comes to an end 3 residues before the CDR3 does, leaving the germline J gene to fill in the end. V usage is TRBV7-3 and J usage is TRBJ1-1, with unresolved D. This CDR3 contains 13 residues. V was shortened by 3 bases and J by 0 bases, with 5 bases between the two germline ends. From germline, CDR1 is SGHTA and CDR2 FQGTGA. The DNA read from the CDR3 is TGTGCCAGCAGCTTTGCGGTGAACACTGAA. Protein sequence: CASSFAVNTE. The CDR3 reads in full as CASSFAVNTEAFF.

This clone was picked up many times. Read coverage stops 3 residues before the CDR3 terminus; the germline J gene supplies the remainder. J is TRBJ2-5 and V is TRBV12-3 or TRBV12-4; D is tentatively TRBD1 or TRBD2 (5 bases each). CDR3 size: 16 residues. V gave up 2 bases and J gave up 5 bases, with 18 bases separating them. CDR3 sequence reads: CASSLPPGFRGETQYF. CDR3 DNA, as far as it was read: TGTGCCAGCAGTTTACCCCCAGGGTTTAGAGGGGAGACC.

At least ten counts were recorded for this clone. The CDR3 spells CSARPLAGLDTQYF. The CDR3 bases that were read are TGCAGTGCTAGGCCCCTAGCGGGATTAGATACG. The chain joins TRBV20-1 to TRBJ2-3, with 9 bases aligning to TRBD2. The observed sequence ends 3 residues before the CDR3 terminus, with the missing tail filled in from the germline J gene. Germline lookup yields CDR1 DFQATT and CDR2 SNEGSKA (reference sequence). The CDR3 covers 14 residues. V was clipped by 3 bases and J by 5 bases; unmatched bases: 6.

This clone was counted many times. At one end, the junction sequence differs from germline, possibly due to a read error. The read gets to within 3 residues of the CDR3 end, and the germline J gene fills in the rest. The V call is TRBV4-2, the J call TRBJ1-1, with D tentatively TRBD1 (5 bases). Germline values: CDR1 LGHNA, CDR2 YNFKEQ. This CDR3 contains 17 residues. The sequenced CDR3 bases are TGCGCCAGCAGCCAAGTAAGGTCAGGGAGAATGAACACTGAA. Translated, it gives CASSQVRSGRMNTE. The CDR3 as a whole reads CASSQVRSGRMNTEAFF.

This clone occurred many times. The CDR3 end falls 3 residues outside the read, so it is completed with the germline J gene. The chain has TRBV7-2 and TRBJ1-6, with 8 bases fitting TRBD1. Germline-derived CDR1 and CDR2 are SGHTA and FQGNSA. The CDR3 totals 15 residues. The junction had 3 bases not matched to a gene; V was cut back by 4 bases and J by 4 bases. The sequenced CDR3 bases are TGTGCCAGCAGCTCCGGACAGGGATATAATTCACCC. Protein sequence: CASSSGQGYNSP. The entire CDR3 sequence reads CASSSGQGYNSPLHF.